The entry below gives a single T cell receptor beta chain sequence along with its context. What it binds is unknown. The sample comes from a study of vaccination and CD4 T cells after COVID-19. General study findings and limits: Among reactive clones from convalescent patients, a median roughly 85% appeared only post-vaccination. A relatively small number of convalescent patients were studied, and no early post-infection timepoints were included.

Time point here: late sampling 161 to 241 days after vaccination in a few convalescent patients. This CDR3 comprises 13 residues. V dropped 1 base and J dropped 3 bases, with 6 bases sitting between them. From germline, CDR1 is SGHTA and CDR2 FQGTGA. TCRdb passed the PCR reads through MiXCR, listing each CDR3 protein once. This sample has around 28,000 distinct CDR3 sequences, with 45% to 55% found just once. The sample was CD4+ T cells from blood, taken about 7 months after SARS-CoV-2 vaccination. The TCR originated in a human donor who had recovered from COVID-19. This sequence joins TRBV7-3 and TRBJ2-5; D not certain. CDR3 loop: CASSLSIEETQYF. DNA for the CDR3: TGTGCCAGCAGCTTAAGTATAGAAGAGACCCAGTACTTC.